The entry below describes one TCR beta chain. The antigen it binds to is not known. No quality values exist for individual bases; no much larger clone is one base distant. The data were taken from a study of blood T cell repertoires in COVID-19 (dated by TCRdb to the early 2020s). With respect to the entire study: The collaborator samples originated in the United States, Italy and Spain and spanned the acute and convalescent phases of COVID-19. Subjects who had been exposed to COVID-19, were actively infected with it, or had recovered from it provided the deeply sampled blood TCRbeta repertoires that made up the dataset. HLA class I and class II types, where available, came from metadata supplied by the sample provider rather than from assay-based typing. The material from the prospective study consisted of cDNA or gDNA derived from T cells, B-cell-depleted T cells, or PBMCs. The repertoires were made available in a free public database intended to serve as a resource for research on the immune response to SARS-CoV-2. Nearly every sample came with metadata listing a de-identified subject ID, COVID-19 status, age in years and sex. The samples were drawn from two sources: the first 160 participants of the ongoing ImmuneRACE study, and 1,000 to 1,500 subjects contributed by 6 global collaborators. Points the paper makes about the study in general: Clinical and demographic metadata were provided uncurated, with the amount varying by source and participant.

Each collaborating institution followed its own protocols to collect whole blood in K2EDTA tubes. Collaborator samples were shipped for TCRbeta analysis as frozen whole blood, isolated PBMCs, or DNA extracted from either sample type. The CDR3 has 14 amino acids, counting the end cysteine and phenylalanine. The sequence is cut down to CDR3 DNA, 42 bases in frame from base 1. Trimming takes 6 bases from V and 4 bases from J, and the germline ends sit 12 bases apart. In the germline V gene, CDR1 corresponds to KGHSH and CDR2 to LQKENI. TCRbeta CDR3 regions were amplified from genomic DNA using the immunoSEQ Assay, a bias-controlled multiplex PCR. In the authors' own workflow: The number of nucleated cells in each sample was estimated from the amplification of reference gene primers within the assay. To quantify the absolute abundance of each unique TCRbeta CDR3 rearrangement, sequence reads were collapsed and filtered. For each sample, productive Simpson clonality was calculated as the square root of Simpson's diversity index over productive rearrangements. What TCRdb holds here is the immuneACCESS table cut down to in-frame rearrangements. Part of the clones is not present; checked against another copy, under half of the missing clones reflect an unresolved V gene, and the others are unexplained. D and trimming were read from the DNA, whereas the V and J calls and clone size are those reported in that table. The sample table contains 200,000 to 250,000 clones; only one count was recorded for 80% of them. Around 6% of the sample is in the top ten clones.

The sequencing input was peripheral blood. This TCR was sampled from a woman in her 70s with acute or convalescent COVID-19. The chain uses TRBV18 and TRBJ1-4; confidence is insufficient to name the D gene. The DNA is as follows: TGTGCCAGCTCTCCCTCACACAATAATGAAAAACTGTTTTTT. It codes for CASSPSHNNEKLFF.